One sample yielded the 27 T cell receptor beta chains listed below, sequenced in a study of blood T cells in healthy people across ages. Through a sample-barcoded 5' primer and a J-beta primer mix, a second PCR was run for roughly 7 to 11 cycles. MiXCR was run by TCRdb on the 5' RACE reads, yielding one entry per CDR3 protein. The sample contains about 290,000 distinct CDR3 sequences, 25% to 30% of which appear only once. Source material: blood. The receptors come from a woman between 65 and 79 years old in good health.

V usage is TRBV7-2 and J usage is TRBJ2-3, with D maybe TRBD2 (6 bases). CDR1 and CDR2 from the germline V gene are SGHTA and FQGNSA. This CDR3 region has 15 residues. Trimming stripped 2 bases from V and 5 bases from J, with 14 bases between. The CDR3: CASSLTGLGGDTQYF. CDR3 bases: TGTGCCAGCAGCTTAACAGGTCTCGGGGGAGATACGCAGTATTTT.

Here the CDR3 DNA reads TGTGCCAGCAGCCCGCCCCAAGGGACAGCGTATTATCAGCCCCAGCATTTT. It is translated as CASSPPQGTAYYQPQHF. The V gene is TRBV12-3 or TRBV12-4, the J gene TRBJ1-5; 7 nucleotides align to TRBD1. The CDR3 spans 17 residues. The trim removed 6 bases at V and 5 bases at J, leaving 16 bases unmatched.

The CDR3 sequence: CASSLRGSRAEQFF. The CDR3 DNA follows: TGTGCCAGCAGCCTCAGGGGATCAAGGGCTGAGCAGTTCTTC. This chain uses TRBV7-6 with TRBJ2-1; tentative D call: TRBD1 (6 bases). CDR3 length: 14 residues. CDR1 SGHVS and CDR2 FNYEAQ come from the germline V gene. Trimming stripped 5 bases from V and 9 bases from J, with 17 bases between.

This clonotype was detected only a few times. The rearrangement joins TRBV2 to TRBJ2-1; D remains ambiguous. The V gene's germline CDR1 is SNHLY and CDR2 FYNNEI. The ends were cut back, 10 bases at V and 1 base at J, with 14 bases in the middle. CDR3 length: 14 residues. DNA of the CDR3: TGTGCCACCACTCTTTCCGGGTCCTACAATGAGCAGTTCTTC. As protein: CATTLSGSYNEQFF.

This clonotype came up a few times. The J gene is TRBJ2-5, the V gene TRBV7-9; 8 bases align to TRBD2. The end of the DNA aligns better with TRBJ2-7, so the J call may be wrong. Germline assignment: CDR1 SEHNR and CDR2 FQNEAQ (reference sequence). The CDR3 loop spans 14 amino acids. CDR3 amino acids: CASSSQRELYEQYF. The CDR3 nucleotides are TGTGCCAGCAGCTCCCAGCGGGAGTTGTACGAGCAGTACTTC.

This chain links TRBV5-6 with TRBJ2-1; D gene uncertain. The CDR3 totals 14 residues. Germline-derived CDR1 and CDR2 are SGHDT and YYEEEE. V gave up 0 bases and J gave up 8 bases, with 12 bases separating them. CDR3 in amino acids: CASSLDAGLDEQFF. CDR3 DNA: TGTGCCAGCAGCTTGGATGCTGGCCTCGATGAGCAGTTCTTC.

The chain couples TRBV6-6 to TRBJ2-1; 7 bases fit TRBD2. Looked up from germline, CDR1 is MNHNY and CDR2 is SVGAGI (reference sequence). The CDR3 covers 16 residues. J was trimmed by 3 bases and V by 7 bases; bases with no gene match: 12. The CDR3 coding sequence is TGTGCCAGCATCAACGGGGCGGGGGTAAACTACAATGAGCAGTTCTTC. Amino acids: CASINGAGVNYNEQFF.

The chain is built from TRBV10-2 and TRBJ2-5, with D possibly matching TRBD2 (6 bases). With the DNA end fitting TRBJ2-7 better, the J assignment may be wrong. The CDR3 length is 14 residues. The germline gives CDR1 WSHSY, CDR2 SAAADI. CDR3 region: CASRPGEGSYEQYF. The CDR3 bases are TGCGCCAGCAGACCGGGAGAAGGCTCCTACGAGCAGTACTTC.

This chain connects TRBV5-1 to TRBJ1-1, with 7 bases lining up with TRBD1. CDR3 size: 14 residues. CDR1 and CDR2 from the germline V gene are SGHRS and YFSETQ. Losses at the gene ends were 5 bases for V and 1 base for J; bases not matched to a gene: 5. The DNA for the CDR3 is TGCGCCAGCAGTTATCAGGGGGGGAACACTGAAGCTTTCTTT. Amino acid sequence: CASSYQGGNTEAFF.

This clonotype appeared a few times. This rearrangement joins TRBV3-1 to TRBJ1-4; tentatively, D is TRBD1 (5 bases). Germline CDR1 LGHDT, CDR2 YNNKEL (reference sequence). V was trimmed by 0 bases and J by 17 bases, leaving 16 bases between them. This CDR3 is built from 13 residues. The CDR3 DNA reads TGTGCCAGCAGCCAAGAGTCGAGGGGAGAGTTATTTTTT. Its protein product is CASSQESRGELFF.

The genes are TRBV28 and TRBJ2-1; 10 nucleotides align to TRBD2. Germline V gene data show CDR1 as MDHEN and CDR2 as SYDVKM. This CDR3 region has 14 residues. V was pared by 4 bases and J by 6 bases, with 3 bases of the junction left unmatched. Here the CDR3 reads CASSWTSGGNEQFF. CDR3 bases: TGTGCCAGCAGTTGGACTAGCGGAGGCAATGAGCAGTTCTTC.

The V call is TRBV28, the J call TRBJ1-2; D ambiguous. The CDR3 covers 13 residues. Germline CDR1 and CDR2: MDHEN and SYDVKM. The germline V and J ends were trimmed by 2 bases and 4 bases, with 8 bases remaining between them. As DNA, the CDR3 is TGTGCCAGCAGTTTAAAGGGATCCTATGGCTACACCTTC. This codes for CASSLKGSYGYTF.

The chain employs TRBV20-1 and TRBJ2-7; the match to TRBD2 covers 14 bases. V was clipped by 0 bases and J by 2 bases; unmatched bases: 6. The CDR3 has 17 residues. CDR1 and CDR2 (germline): DFQATT, SNEGSKA (reference sequence). CDR3 amino acids: CSARDGTSGGYPYEQYF. The CDR3 nucleotides read TGCAGTGCTAGAGATGGGACTAGCGGGGGTTACCCCTACGAGCAGTACTTC.

The V gene is TRBV27, the J gene TRBJ2-5; either TRBD1 or TRBD2 may fit D (6 bases each). V lost 6 bases, J lost 4 bases, and 18 bases lay in between. The CDR3 runs 15 residues. Looked up from germline, CDR1 is MNHEY and CDR2 is SMNVEV (reference sequence). The CDR3 region is CASRRAPEGGETQYF. CDR3 DNA sequence: TGTGCCAGCAGAAGAGCGCCAGAGGGGGGAGAGACCCAGTACTTC.

This chain links TRBV5-1 with TRBJ2-3; the D gene could be TRBD1 or TRBD2 (5 bases each). The V end lost 7 bases, the J end lost 0 bases, and 9 bases lay between the germline ends. The germline gives CDR1 SGHRS, CDR2 YFSETQ. This CDR3 has 13 amino acids. CDR3 residues: CASGTESTDTQYF. CDR3 nucleotides: TGCGCCAGCGGGACGGAGAGCACAGATACGCAGTATTTT.

This clonotype was observed a handful of times. The chain joins TRBV7-9 to TRBJ2-1, with D perhaps TRBD1 (5 bases). The CDR3 covers 13 residues. Trimming left V 5 bases short and J 6 bases short, with 11 bases between. Germline V gene data show CDR1 as SEHNR and CDR2 as FQNEAQ (reference sequence). The chain's CDR3 is CASSLRGGNEQFF. In DNA form, the CDR3 reads TGTGCCAGCAGCCTAAGGGGCGGCAATGAGCAGTTCTTC.

This clonotype was counted only a few times. This chain joins TRBV6-2 or TRBV6-3 and TRBJ2-5; 8 positions match TRBD2. J was trimmed by 1 base and V by 2 bases; bases with no gene match: 6. The CDR3 length is 16 residues. Germline lookup yields CDR1 MNHEY and CDR2 SVGEGT. The CDR3 DNA reads as TGTGCCAGCAGTTACGTCGCGGGAGGTACCCAAGAGACCCAGTACTTC. It yields the protein CASSYVAGGTQETQYF.

The chain couples TRBV28 to TRBJ1-2, with D maybe TRBD1 (5 bases). Trimming took off 5 bases at V and 4 bases at J, with 14 bases between the two ends. Germline-derived CDR1 and CDR2 are MDHEN and SYDVKM. The CDR3 is 14 amino acids. The CDR3 nucleotides are TGTGCCAGCAGTCCCCCCCAGGGCGCCTATGGCTACACCTTC. Encoded protein: CASSPPQGAYGYTF.

The gene calls are TRBV7-2 and TRBJ2-3; either TRBD1 or TRBD2 may fit D (5 bases each). Trimming removed 1 base from V and 3 bases from J, with 14 bases in between. CDR1 is SGHTA and CDR2 is FQGNSA in the germline V gene. This CDR3 region has 16 residues. The chain's CDR3 is CASSLGGPSRTDTQYF. CDR3 DNA sequence: TGTGCCAGCAGCTTAGGGGGACCAAGCAGGACAGATACGCAGTATTTT.

This clonotype was seen only a few times. This chain uses TRBV7-2 with TRBJ2-5, with TRBD1 matching 8 bases. The CDR3 extends over 15 amino acids. V lost 1 base and J lost 9; bases outside the gene matches: 10. Germline CDR1 reads SGHTA; CDR2 reads FQGNSA. CDR3: CASSLDQGAGWPQYF. For the CDR3, the DNA is TGTGCCAGCAGCTTAGACCAGGGGGCGGGATGGCCCCAGTACTTC.

The CDR3 DNA reads as TGTGCCAGATTTACCCGGGACAGGGAGACTAGGGATCAGGACGAGCAGTACTTC. It is translated as CARFTRDRETRDQDEQYF. The chain carries TRBV5-5 and TRBJ2-7; 9 bases are shared with TRBD1. The CDR3 sequence is 18 residues long. CDR1 and CDR2 from the germline V gene are SGHKS and YYEKEE (reference sequence). Trimming removed 8 bases from V and 5 bases from J; junction bases left unmatched: 23.

The chain links TRBV27 to TRBJ2-5; D is undetermined. V lost 4 bases to trimming and J lost 5 bases, with 20 bases between them. The germline gives CDR1 MNHEY, CDR2 SMNVEV (reference sequence). This CDR3 has 16 amino acids. The CDR3 is CASSSYYRVGEETQYF. DNA for the CDR3: TGTGCCAGCAGTTCGTACTACCGGGTTGGCGAGGAGACCCAGTACTTC.

This rearrangement joins TRBV6-5 to TRBJ2-7; D remains unclear. V dropped 10 bases and J dropped 5 bases, with 21 bases sitting between them. CDR1 and CDR2 (germline): MNHEY, SVGAGI. The CDR3 length is 14 residues. CDR3 nucleotides: TGTGCCATCAGGCGGCTTCAAGCCATGGACGAGCAGTACTTC. Its protein product is CAIRRLQAMDEQYF.

This clonotype came up a few times. This chain connects TRBV28 to TRBJ1-5, with 10 positions matching TRBD1. The CDR3 loop spans 15 amino acids. The V and J ends lost 6 bases and 7 bases, in that order; junction bases with no gene match: 9. Germline values: CDR1 MDHEN, CDR2 SYDVKM. CDR3 sequence reads: CASRRQGAWAQPQHF. CDR3 sequence (DNA): TGTGCCAGCAGGAGACAGGGGGCTTGGGCACAGCCCCAGCATTTT.

This clonotype was observed a handful of times. The rearrangement joins TRBV5-5 to TRBJ2-1; the D call may be TRBD1 or TRBD2 (5 bases each). The CDR3 is 15 amino acids. Trimming left V 4 bases short and J 8 bases short, with 19 bases between. From germline, CDR1 is SGHKS and CDR2 YYEKEE (reference sequence). The CDR3: CASSLTGGGVYEQFF. The CDR3 DNA follows: TGTGCCAGCAGCCTGACTGGGGGTGGTGTGTATGAGCAGTTCTTC.

The chain is built from TRBV19 and TRBJ2-1; TRBD2 matches at 9 bases. V gave up 3 bases and J gave up 2 bases; unmatched junction bases: 2. The germline gives CDR1 LNHDA, CDR2 SQIVND (reference sequence). The CDR3 contains 15 residues. The CDR3 nucleotides read TGTGCCAGTAGTATGATAGCGGGAGCCTACAATGAGCAGTTCTTC. This encodes CASSMIAGAYNEQFF.

The chain couples TRBV12-3 or TRBV12-4 to TRBJ2-5; 8 bases align to TRBD2. This CDR3 contains 15 residues. The ends lost 8 bases at V and 3 bases at J; junction bases unmatched: 11. CDR3 DNA: TGTGCCAGCGGTATGATGGGACTAGGGGAAGAGACCCAGTACTTC. Its protein is CASGMMGLGEETQYF.